These T cell receptor beta chains were read from a single sample in a study of cytomegalovirus exposure and HLA in healthy donors. The protocol was immunoSEQ multiplex PCR, while the TCRdb copy is restricted to in-frame clones and leaves out a portion. The sample has roughly 180,000 clones; almost 85% are singletons. The sequencing input was PBMCs. The receptors stem from a young man in good health and CMV-seronegative. Both conserved end residues are trimmed from each CDR3. A clone size is listed for some rows: how often the clone was seen (once, few, many), or a class if it is expanded.

abundance: .
j_gene: TRBJ1-2
v_gene: TRBV5-1
CDR3aa: ASSLRTGGLIYGYT

abundance: .
j_gene: TRBJ1-2
v_gene: TRBV7-2
CDR3aa: ASSGTPANYGYT

abundance: .
j_gene: TRBJ2-2
v_gene: TRBV27
CDR3aa: ASSRDRNTGELF

abundance: .
j_gene: TRBJ2-1
v_gene: TRBV2
CDR3aa: ASSGGVYMGNEQF

abundance: .
j_gene: TRBJ2-5
v_gene: TRBV5-6
CDR3aa: ASSLFGPQETQY

abundance: .
j_gene: TRBJ2-7
v_gene: TRBV5-6
CDR3aa: ASSFRDSEYEQY

abundance: .
j_gene: TRBJ1-4
v_gene: TRBV9
CDR3aa: ATSLTATNEKLF

abundance: .
j_gene: TRBJ2-5
v_gene: TRBV6-1
CDR3aa: ASSGRDREETQY

abundance: .
j_gene: TRBJ2-7
v_gene: TRBV28
CDR3aa: ASNDRDRYYEQY

abundance: .
j_gene: TRBJ2-5
v_gene: TRBV5-4
CDR3aa: ASSFGSGGGETQY

abundance: .
j_gene: TRBJ1-5
v_gene: TRBV18
CDR3aa: ASSPKTGGGNQPQH

abundance: .
j_gene: TRBJ1-1
v_gene: TRBV5-1
CDR3aa: ASSLSLGASEAF

abundance: .
j_gene: TRBJ2-5
v_gene: TRBV28
CDR3aa: ASSLGGVRETQY

abundance: .
j_gene: TRBJ2-5
v_gene: TRBV6-1
CDR3aa: ASIGRTGEETQY

abundance: .
j_gene: TRBJ2-2
v_gene: TRBV30
CDR3aa: APTPPGREKNTGELF

abundance: .
j_gene: TRBJ1-5
v_gene: TRBV7-8
CDR3aa: ASSLALASNQPQH

abundance: .
j_gene: TRBJ2-1
v_gene: TRBV11-3
CDR3aa: ASSLARQGANEQF

abundance: .
j_gene: TRBJ2-5
v_gene: TRBV5-1
CDR3aa: ASSLATAREETQY

abundance: few
j_gene: TRBJ2-1
v_gene: TRBV6-4
CDR3aa: ASSEEYGPGNEQF

abundance: .
j_gene: TRBJ1-3
v_gene: TRBV5-6
CDR3aa: ASSLVGGFPLLAGNTIY

abundance: .
j_gene: TRBJ1-4
v_gene: TRBV4-2
CDR3aa: ASSQGRETRPNEKLF

abundance: .
j_gene: TRBJ1-3
v_gene: TRBV19
CDR3aa: ASSIDPGQGLNTIY

abundance: .
j_gene: TRBJ1-2
v_gene: TRBV5-4
CDR3aa: ASSLAGGHYGYT

abundance: once
j_gene: TRBJ2-1
v_gene: TRBV7-8
CDR3aa: ASSPSTGLAGVVEQF

abundance: .
j_gene: TRBJ2-5
v_gene: TRBV5-4
CDR3aa: ASSLGQIQETQY

abundance: .
j_gene: TRBJ2-7
v_gene: TRBV19
CDR3aa: ASSIDISPTYEQY

abundance: .
j_gene: TRBJ2-3
v_gene: TRBV27
CDR3aa: ASSLSLAGGGTDTQY

abundance: .
j_gene: TRBJ2-7
v_gene: TRBV29-1
CDR3aa: SGATGTGAHEQY

abundance: .
j_gene: TRBJ2-7
v_gene: TRBV6-5
CDR3aa: ASSYRGQLPYEQY

abundance: .
j_gene: TRBJ1-6
v_gene: TRBV6-6
CDR3aa: ASSFSRVQYSPLH

abundance: .
j_gene: TRBJ1-6
v_gene: TRBV25-1
CDR3aa: ASSEPRQGYNSPLH

abundance: once
j_gene: TRBJ2-1
v_gene: TRBV4-3
CDR3aa: ASSPSVPEEQF

abundance: .
j_gene: TRBJ1-1
v_gene: TRBV6-1
CDR3aa: ASSAGTGGHTEAF

abundance: .
j_gene: TRBJ2-1
v_gene: TRBV10-3
CDR3aa: AIRQTSGGTNEQF

abundance: .
j_gene: TRBJ2-1
v_gene: TRBV30
CDR3aa: AWREFGKHAVSPSGYNEQF

abundance: .
j_gene: TRBJ2-5
v_gene: TRBV18
CDR3aa: ASSPSTSGRETQY

abundance: .
j_gene: TRBJ2-5
v_gene: TRBV10-3
CDR3aa: AISGIAGETQY

abundance: .
j_gene: TRBJ2-3
v_gene: TRBV19
CDR3aa: ASSRKAGFGSDTQY

abundance: .
j_gene: TRBJ1-1
v_gene: TRBV18
CDR3aa: ASSPEPNSLNTEAF

abundance: .
j_gene: TRBJ2-7
v_gene: TRBV7-9
CDR3aa: SSSSGQPYEQY

abundance: .
j_gene: TRBJ1-3
v_gene: TRBV30
CDR3aa: AWSDPGERNTIY

abundance: .
j_gene: TRBJ1-6
v_gene: TRBV7-6
CDR3aa: ASSLGQGDTPLH

abundance: .
j_gene: TRBJ2-1
v_gene: TRBV11-3
CDR3aa: ASSKPGSNEQF

abundance: .
j_gene: TRBJ1-1
v_gene: TRBV5-4
CDR3aa: ASSLPGGRTEAF

abundance: few
j_gene: TRBJ1-1
v_gene: TRBV19
CDR3aa: ASSILGGNTEAF

abundance: .
j_gene: .
v_gene: TRBV6-5
CDR3aa: ASRPGLATYEQY

abundance: .
j_gene: TRBJ1-6
v_gene: TRBV19
CDR3aa: ASSIGRGNYNSPLH

abundance: .
j_gene: TRBJ1-4
v_gene: TRBV29-1
CDR3aa: SSAGADEKLF

abundance: once
j_gene: TRBJ2-7
v_gene: TRBV7-6
CDR3aa: ASSLALRQFDEQY

abundance: .
j_gene: TRBJ1-4
v_gene: TRBV9
CDR3aa: ASSFGGQPNEKLF

abundance: once
j_gene: TRBJ1-1
v_gene: TRBV9
CDR3aa: ASSVYYRGPQTEAF

abundance: .
j_gene: TRBJ2-7
v_gene: TRBV27
CDR3aa: ASSSGTGFYEQY